The subject of this entry is one T cell receptor beta chain. As yet, its antigen is unknown. These data are taken from a study of glioma-infiltrating T cells after dendritic cell vaccination. Primers: 60 V beta forward and 13 J beta reverse. The repertoire was sequenced with immunoSEQ multiplex PCR; TCRdb's copy has only in-frame clones and lacks some. The sample shows tens of thousands of clones, around 87% of them seen only once. Germline lookup yields CDR1 SGHKS and CDR2 YYEKEE (reference sequence). CDR3 length equals 16 residues. Trimming pared 2 bases from V and 4 bases from J, leaving 15 bases between. The time point: after dendritic cell vaccination, including at tumor progression/relapse. Blood PBMC samples: pre-vaccination, two weeks post third vaccination, and at tumor progression. Notes on the study in general: Few patients contributed both blood and tumor specimens.

The chain links TRBV5-5 to TRBJ1-4; D perhaps matches TRBD1 (6 bases). This clonotype was obtained from a human donor with glioblastoma. Source: blood, taken after dendritic cell vaccination. DNA for the CDR3: TGTGCCAGCAGCTTACCTGAGGGGGAGAATAATGAAAAACTGTTTTTT. Its protein product is CASSLPEGENNEKLFF.